This is a list of T cell receptor beta chains from one sample in a study of blood T cell repertoires in COVID-19. Method: immunoSEQ multiplex PCR; TCRdb's copy keeps in-frame clones and lacks some. This table has about 88,000 clones, over 75% appearing once. Sample: peripheral blood. The source of these receptors is a man older than 75 with acute or convalescent COVID-19. The CDR3 runs from the conserved cysteine through the conserved F or W. The D gene is left open where the match is weak. The size of a clone is reported for some rows only, either as once, few or many, or as a class for expanded clones.

-	-	TRBV5-8	TRBJ2-1	CASSSYSPSYNEQFF	TGTGCCAGCAGCTCATACAGCCCCTCCTACAATGAGCAGTTCTTC
-	-	TRBV13	TRBJ2-1	CASSLRWGGGASEQFF	TGTGCCAGCAGCCTTCGTTGGGGCGGGGGCGCGAGTGAGCAGTTCTTC
-	TRBD1	TRBV2	TRBJ1-1	CASRKGQGRGTEAFF	TGTGCCAGCAGAAAAGGACAGGGGAGGGGGACTGAAGCTTTCTTT
-	TRBD2	TRBV4-2	TRBJ2-1	CASSPWEGVASGSGNEQFF	TGTGCCAGCAGCCCGTGGGAGGGGGTGGCTAGCGGGAGTGGCAATGAGCAGTTCTTC
-	TRBD1	TRBV5-1	TRBJ1-3	CASSPRGQSMTTGNTIYF	TGCGCCAGCAGCCCGAGGGGACAGAGTATGACTACTGGAAACACCATATATTTT
-	-	TRBV18	TRBJ2-7	CASSPRPFSGEQYF	TGTGCCAGCTCACCTCGACCATTTAGCGGCGAGCAGTACTTC
-	TRBD1	TRBV6-5	TRBJ2-5	CASRKGQGGETQYF	TGTGCCAGCAGAAAAGGACAGGGGGGAGAGACCCAGTACTTC
-	-	TRBV5-6	TRBJ1-4	CASSLGEQLNEKLFF	TGTGCCAGCAGCTTGGGGGAGCAGCTTAATGAAAAACTGTTTTTT
-	-	TRBV6-5	TRBJ2-7	CASSLRQASSYEQYF	TGTGCCAGCAGTCTTCGTCAGGCCAGCTCCTACGAGCAGTACTTC
-	TRBD1	TRBV7-2	TRBJ1-4	CASSAQGGPNEKLFF	TGTGCCAGCAGCGCACAAGGGGGCCCAAATGAAAAACTGTTTTTT
once	-	TRBV19	TRBJ2-1	CASSMGRRGHEFF	TGTGCCAGTAGTATGGGGAGAAGGGGACATGAGTTCTTC
-	-	TRBV12-3/TRBV12-4	TRBJ1-6	CASGWGRTSPLHF	TGTGCCAGCGGGTGGGGCCGTACATCACCCCTCCACTTT
few	-	TRBV28	TRBJ2-1	CASSLDTPGGNEQFF	TGTGCCAGCAGTTTGGATACACCCGGGGGCAATGAGCAGTTCTTC
few	-	TRBV6-5	TRBJ1-1	CASSHGEMNTEAFF	TGTGCCAGCAGCCACGGTGAAATGAACACTGAAGCTTTCTTT
-	-	TRBV2	TRBJ1-2	CASLREGPMSYTF	TGTGCCAGCCTTCGGGAGGGTCCCATGAGCTACACCTTC
-	TRBD1	TRBV19	TRBJ1-1	CASTETGVATEAFF	TGTGCCAGTACCGAGACAGGGGTCGCCACTGAAGCTTTCTTT
-	-	TRBV3-1/TRBV3-2	TRBJ2-7	CASSQDWTVTYEQYF	TGTGCCAGCAGCCAAGATTGGACAGTAACCTACGAGCAGTACTTC
-	TRBD1	TRBV6-5	TRBJ1-3	CASSHLTGAGNTIYF	TGTGCCAGCAGTCACTTGACAGGGGCTGGAAACACCATATATTTT
-	-	TRBV11-2	TRBJ1-2	CASSLQSGGYTF	TGTGCCAGCAGCTTACAGTCGGGAGGCTACACCTTC
-	TRBD1	TRBV5-4	TRBJ2-2	CASSPVGGQGASKAGELFF	TGTGCCAGCAGCCCGGTAGGGGGACAGGGGGCTTCCAAGGCCGGGGAGCTGTTTTTT
-	TRBD1	TRBV18	TRBJ1-3	CASSPATGAGNTIYF	TGTGCCAGCTCACCCGCGACAGGGGCTGGAAACACCATATATTTT
-	TRBD1	TRBV5-1	TRBJ1-3	CASSSRGPVSGNTIYF	TGCGCCAGCAGCTCCAGGGGGCCGGTCTCTGGAAACACCATATATTTT